The 2 T cell receptor beta chains below all came from one sample that was sequenced in a study of blood T cells in healthy people across ages (dated by TCRdb to between 2015 and 2016). Library preparation used 5' RACE. Sequencer: Illumina HiSeq 2500. A second PCR of about 7 to 12 cycles was performed with a sample-barcoded 5' primer and a J-beta primer mix. TCRdb reran the public reads through fastp at Q25 and MiXCR, keeping productive beta chains. Each entry merges the rows of one CDR3 protein and shows their most common DNA and genes. This sample has some 760,000 distinct CDR3 sequences in its table, and 25% of those were observed once. Under 10% of the sample is held by the ten biggest clonotypes. These data were also filed under a second study, of T cells of mothers and their children.

Sequencing input: blood. The origin of the receptors is a boy aged 5-17 years in good health.

This chain links TRBV7-8 with TRBJ2-5; D not resolved. This CDR3 region has 14 residues. V lost 5 bases and J 1 base, leaving 11 bases between the germline ends. Germline-derived CDR1 and CDR2 are SGHVS and FQNEAQ. CDR3 coding DNA: TGTGCCAGCAGCCCCCTAAGCAGCCAAGAGACCCAGTACTTC. This encodes CASSPLSSQETQYF.

This clonotype was detected a few times. The chain uses TRBV15 and TRBJ2-5, with 9 bases that match TRBD1. After removal of 5 bases from V and 2 bases from J, the junction contained 9 bases not matched to a gene. Germline loops: CDR1 LNHNV, CDR2 YYDKDF (reference sequence). CDR3 length equals 16 residues. Here the CDR3 DNA reads TGTGCCACCAGCTTGCCGGGACAGGGTCGACAAGAGACCCAGTACTTC. Protein product: CATSLPGQGRQETQYF.